This TCR beta chain was recorded in a study of shared clonotypes between healthy human individuals. Study-level findings and limits: Depth was large, yet rarefaction showed that sorted-subset sequencing was incomplete.

Clones were read by immunoSEQ multiplex PCR, and TCRdb kept only the in-frame ones, dropping some. The table records around 720,000 clones, more than 70% of them present only once. Germline V lookup: CDR1 MNHEY, CDR2 SVGAGI. This CDR3 region has 14 residues. V gave up 2 bases and J gave up 3 bases, with 11 bases separating them. On this clone itself: Its specificity is not known.

The chain combines TRBV6-5 with TRBJ2-7, with D possibly being TRBD1 (6 bases). The specimen was memory CD4+ T cells sorted from blood. As to subset: CD45RA-negative fraction. This clonotype was sampled from a woman aged 30 to 39 in good health. The CDR3 spells CASSYRDTGYEQYF. The CDR3 nucleotides are TGTGCCAGCAGTTACCGGGACACCGGCTACGAGCAGTACTTC.